These T cell receptor beta chains were read from a single sample in a study of blood T cells in healthy people across ages. One entry per CDR3 protein results from TCRdb running MiXCR on the 5' RACE reads. The sample consists of about 780,000 distinct CDR3 sequences, about half of them appearing once. Sequencing was carried out using blood. The receptors come from a man of 80 years or more in good health. Each CDR3 is given with its conserved first and last residue. A D gene is named only where the DNA matches it firmly. Clone size is shown for a subset of rows, as once, few, many or a class of expanded clone.

d_call j_call clone_size v_call cdr3_aa cdr3_nt
TRBD1 TRBJ2-3 NA TRBV4-2 CASSQDAAGQGPDTQYF TGTGCCAGCAGCCAAGACGCCGCGGGACAGGGACCTGATACGCAGTATTTT
TRBD2 TRBJ2-3 NA TRBV20-1 CSAHKREPVDTQYF TGCAGTGCCCATAAGCGGGAGCCTGTGGATACGCAGTATTTT
NA TRBJ1-1 few TRBV5-1 CASSVAAPSTEAFF TGCGCCAGCAGCGTGGCTGCCCCGAGCACTGAAGCTTTCTTT
TRBD1 TRBJ1-5 NA TRBV16 CASSSGGGNLNQPQHF TGTGCCAGCAGTTCAGGAGGGGGCAATCTCAATCAGCCCCAGCATTTT
NA TRBJ2-5 NA TRBV12-3/TRBV12-4 CASRPDGGGDETQYF TGTGCCAGCAGGCCTGACGGGGGCGGTGATGAGACCCAGTACTTC
TRBD2 TRBJ2-5 many TRBV20-1 CSAAGLALSETQYF TGCAGTGCGGCGGGACTAGCTTTATCTGAGACCCAGTACTTC
TRBD2 TRBJ2-5 NA TRBV20-1 CSAKVSGGAGETQYF TGCAGTGCGAAAGTTAGCGGGGGGGCCGGTGAGACCCAGTACTTC
TRBD1 TRBJ2-4 NA TRBV28 CASTLPGQGPLAKNIQYF TGTGCCAGCACGCTACCGGGACAGGGTCCGTTAGCCAAAAACATTCAGTACTTC
TRBD2 TRBJ2-3 many TRBV20-1 CSARSRLAGGTTDTQYF TGCAGTGCTAGATCTAGACTAGCGGGAGGGACCACAGATACGCAGTATTTT
NA TRBJ2-1 few TRBV9 CASSPPGGTQFF TGTGCCAGCAGCCCTCCTGGGGGGACGCAGTTCTTC
NA TRBJ1-1 few TRBV6-6 CASSYSFMNTEAFF TGTGCCAGCAGTTACTCCTTCATGAACACTGAAGCTTTCTTT
NA TRBJ2-2 NA TRBV29-1 CSVDKGNTGELFF TGCAGCGTTGACAAGGGAAACACCGGGGAGCTGTTTTTT
NA TRBJ2-7 many TRBV9 CASSVGDDTYEQYF TGTGCCAGCAGCGTAGGAGACGATACCTACGAGCAGTACTTC
TRBD1 TRBJ1-2 many TRBV5-1 CASSLGTGDFYGYTF TGCGCCAGCAGCTTGGGGACAGGGGACTTCTATGGCTACACCTTC
TRBD2 TRBJ2-1 NA TRBV5-4 CASSLVPSGSSDEQFF TGTGCCAGCAGCTTGGTTCCCAGCGGGAGCTCCGATGAGCAGTTCTTC
TRBD2 TRBJ2-1 few TRBV25-1 CASSAGRVVNEQFF TGTGCCAGCAGTGCTGGGAGGGTGGTCAATGAGCAGTTCTTC
NA TRBJ2-7 few TRBV28 CASSLLSGCEQYF TGTGCCAGCAGTTTATTGTCGGGCTGCGAGCAGTACTTC
NA TRBJ2-3 NA TRBV20-1 CSAGDPIAGTDTQYF TGCAGTGCTGGAGATCCCATAGCGGGCACAGATACGCAGTATTTT